Listed below are T cell receptor beta chains from one sample, sequenced in a study of cytomegalovirus exposure and HLA in healthy donors. Repertoires were generated with immunoSEQ multiplex PCR, while TCRdb's copy carries only in-frame clones and drops some. In the table there are some 75,000 clones, around 81% of which are singletons. Sequencing used PBMCs. Every receptor here comes from a man aged 18-30 years in good health and CMV-seropositive. The CDR3 runs from the conserved cysteine through the conserved F or W. The D gene is left open where the match is weak. Size is omitted from some rows. Given values are once, few, many or a class for expanded clones.

j_call: TRBJ1-5; v_call: TRBV7-2; d_call: TRBD1; clone_size: -; cdr3_aa: CASSLTDRASAQPQHF; cdr3_nt: TGTGCCAGCAGCTTAACCGACAGGGCATCAGCTCAGCCCCAGCATTTT
j_call: TRBJ1-1; v_call: TRBV6-5; d_call: -; clone_size: few; cdr3_aa: CASSYSTFGAPTEAFF; cdr3_nt: TGTGCCAGCAGTTACTCGACTTTTGGGGCGCCCACTGAAGCTTTCTTT
j_call: TRBJ2-7; v_call: TRBV6-1; d_call: TRBD1; clone_size: -; cdr3_aa: CASEHRGLGEQYF; cdr3_nt: TGTGCCAGCGAACACAGGGGGCTGGGCGAGCAGTACTTC
j_call: TRBJ1-4; v_call: TRBV27; d_call: TRBD1; clone_size: -; cdr3_aa: CASRTGGGEKLFF; cdr3_nt: TGTGCCAGCAGGACAGGGGGCGGTGAAAAACTGTTTTTT
j_call: TRBJ2-7; v_call: TRBV5-4; d_call: TRBD2; clone_size: -; cdr3_aa: CASSPGTSGIIYEQYF; cdr3_nt: TGTGCCAGCAGCCCCGGGACTAGCGGGATCATCTACGAGCAGTACTTC
j_call: TRBJ2-3; v_call: TRBV4-1; d_call: TRBD2; clone_size: once; cdr3_aa: CASRRPGGTDTQYF; cdr3_nt: TGCGCCAGCCGCCGGCCGGGAGGAACAGATACGCAGTATTTT
j_call: TRBJ1-4; v_call: TRBV28; d_call: -; clone_size: -; cdr3_aa: CASTVGLVWEKLFF; cdr3_nt: TGTGCCAGCACAGTCGGGTTGGTGTGGGAAAAACTGTTTTTT
j_call: TRBJ2-7; v_call: TRBV5-4; d_call: -; clone_size: -; cdr3_aa: CASSATVGGYEQYF; cdr3_nt: TGTGCCAGCAGCGCCACCGTAGGGGGATACGAGCAGTACTTC
j_call: TRBJ1-1; v_call: TRBV28; d_call: -; clone_size: -; cdr3_aa: CASLSSAWAAFF; cdr3_nt: TGTGCCAGCCTATCTTCCGCCTGGGCGGCTTTCTTT
j_call: TRBJ2-7; v_call: TRBV6-1; d_call: TRBD2; clone_size: -; cdr3_aa: CASSAAGGPYEQYF; cdr3_nt: TGTGCCAGCAGTGCAGCGGGAGGACCCTACGAGCAGTACTTC
j_call: TRBJ2-3; v_call: TRBV7-3; d_call: TRBD2; clone_size: -; cdr3_aa: CASSSSGGGTQYF; cdr3_nt: TGTGCCAGCAGCTCCTCGGGGGGAGGTACGCAGTATTTT